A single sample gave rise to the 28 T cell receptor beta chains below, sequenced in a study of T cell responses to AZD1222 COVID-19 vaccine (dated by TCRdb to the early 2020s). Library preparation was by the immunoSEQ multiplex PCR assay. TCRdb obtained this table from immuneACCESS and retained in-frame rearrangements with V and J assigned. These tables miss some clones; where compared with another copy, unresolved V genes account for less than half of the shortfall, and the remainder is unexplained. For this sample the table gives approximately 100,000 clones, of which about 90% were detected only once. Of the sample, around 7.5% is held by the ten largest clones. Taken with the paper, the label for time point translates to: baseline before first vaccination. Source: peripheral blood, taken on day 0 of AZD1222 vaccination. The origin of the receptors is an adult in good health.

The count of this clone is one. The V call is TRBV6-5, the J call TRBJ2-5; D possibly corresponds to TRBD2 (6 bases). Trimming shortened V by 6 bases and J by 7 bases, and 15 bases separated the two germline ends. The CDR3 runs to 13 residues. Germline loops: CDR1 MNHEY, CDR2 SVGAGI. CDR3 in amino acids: CASSSPGTGTQYF. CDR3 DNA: TGTGCCAGCAGCTCGCCGGGGACTGGGACCCAGTACTTC.

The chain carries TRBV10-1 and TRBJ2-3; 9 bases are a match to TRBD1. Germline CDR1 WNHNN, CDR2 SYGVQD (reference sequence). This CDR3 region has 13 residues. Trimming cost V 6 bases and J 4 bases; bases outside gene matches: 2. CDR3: CASRGQGSDTQYF. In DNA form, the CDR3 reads TGCGCCAGCAGGGGACAGGGATCAGATACGCAGTATTTT.

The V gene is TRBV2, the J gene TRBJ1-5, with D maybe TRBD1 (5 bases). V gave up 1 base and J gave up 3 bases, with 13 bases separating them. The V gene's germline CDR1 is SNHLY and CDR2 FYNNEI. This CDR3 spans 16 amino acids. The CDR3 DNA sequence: TGTGCCAGCAGTGAAGACCAGGGTGGTGACAATCAGCCCCAGCATTTT. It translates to CASSEDQGGDNQPQHF.

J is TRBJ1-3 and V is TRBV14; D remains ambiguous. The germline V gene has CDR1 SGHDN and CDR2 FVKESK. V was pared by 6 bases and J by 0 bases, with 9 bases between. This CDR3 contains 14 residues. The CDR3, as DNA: TGTGCCAGCAGTCTTAGCAACTCTGGAAACACCATATATTTT. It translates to CASSLSNSGNTIYF.

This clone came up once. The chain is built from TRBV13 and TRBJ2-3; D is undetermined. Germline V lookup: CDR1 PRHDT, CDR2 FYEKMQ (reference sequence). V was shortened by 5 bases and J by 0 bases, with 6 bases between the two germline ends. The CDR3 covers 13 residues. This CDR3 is CASSPPSTDTQYF. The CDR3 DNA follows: TGTGCCAGCAGCCCCCCGAGCACAGATACGCAGTATTTT.

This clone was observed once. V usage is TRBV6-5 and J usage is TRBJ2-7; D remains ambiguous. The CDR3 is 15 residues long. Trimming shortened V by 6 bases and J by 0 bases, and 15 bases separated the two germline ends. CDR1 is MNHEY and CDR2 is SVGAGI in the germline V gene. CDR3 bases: TGTGCCAGCAGACCCCATACAGATTCCTCCTACGAGCAGTACTTC. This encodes CASRPHTDSSYEQYF.

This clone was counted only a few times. CDR3 in DNA: TGTGCCAGCAGTGATGTAGGGGGGGGACAGCCCTGGTTGCAGTACTTC. Translated, it gives CASSDVGGGQPWLQYF. The gene calls are TRBV6-1 and TRBJ2-7, with D perhaps assigned TRBD1 or TRBD2 (7 bases each). The CDR3 totals 16 residues. The germline gives CDR1 MNHNS, CDR2 SASEGT. V lost 3 bases and J lost 9, with 24 bases in between.

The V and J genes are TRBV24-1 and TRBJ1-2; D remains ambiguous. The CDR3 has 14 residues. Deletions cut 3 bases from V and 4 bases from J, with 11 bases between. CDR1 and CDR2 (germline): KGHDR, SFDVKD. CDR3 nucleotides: TGTGCCACCAGTGATACCGACATGATCTATGGCTACACCTTC. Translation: CATSDTDMIYGYTF.

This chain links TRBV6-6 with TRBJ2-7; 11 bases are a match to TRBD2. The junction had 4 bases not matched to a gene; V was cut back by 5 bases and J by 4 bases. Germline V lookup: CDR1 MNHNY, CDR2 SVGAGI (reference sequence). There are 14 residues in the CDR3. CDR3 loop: CASSPTSGSYEQYF. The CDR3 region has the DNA TGTGCCAGCAGTCCTACTAGCGGGAGTTACGAGCAGTACTTC.

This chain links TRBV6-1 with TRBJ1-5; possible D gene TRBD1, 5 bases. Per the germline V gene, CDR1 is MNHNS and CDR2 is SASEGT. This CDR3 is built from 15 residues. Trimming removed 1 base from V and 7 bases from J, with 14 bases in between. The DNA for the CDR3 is TGTGCCAGCAGTGAAGTCGGGGCCCAAGGCCAGCCCCAGCATTTT. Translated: CASSEVGAQGQPQHF.

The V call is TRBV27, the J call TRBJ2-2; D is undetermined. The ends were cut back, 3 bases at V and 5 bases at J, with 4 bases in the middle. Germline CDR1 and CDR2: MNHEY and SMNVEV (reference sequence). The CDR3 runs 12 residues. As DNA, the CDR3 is TGTGCCAGCAGTTTCAGGACCGGGGAGCTGTTTTTT. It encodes CASSFRTGELFF.

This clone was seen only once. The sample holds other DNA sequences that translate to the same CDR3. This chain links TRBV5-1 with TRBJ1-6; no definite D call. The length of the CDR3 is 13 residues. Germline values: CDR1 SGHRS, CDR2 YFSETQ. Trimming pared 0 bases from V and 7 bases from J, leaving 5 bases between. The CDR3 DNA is TGCGCCAGCAGCTTGGTGGGGAATTCACCCCTCCACTTT. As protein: CASSLVGNSPLHF.

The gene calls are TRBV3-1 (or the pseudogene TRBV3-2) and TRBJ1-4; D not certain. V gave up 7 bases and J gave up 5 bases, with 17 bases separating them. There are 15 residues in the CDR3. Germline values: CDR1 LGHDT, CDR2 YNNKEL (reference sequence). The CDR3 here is CASTREAGENEKLFF. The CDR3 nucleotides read TGTGCCAGCACCCGGGAGGCCGGGGAAAATGAAAAACTGTTTTTT.

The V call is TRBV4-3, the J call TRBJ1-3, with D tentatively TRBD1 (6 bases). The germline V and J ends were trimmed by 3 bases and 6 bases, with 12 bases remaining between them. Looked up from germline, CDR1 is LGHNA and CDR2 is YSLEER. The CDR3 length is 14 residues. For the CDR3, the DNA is TGCGCCAGCAGCCAGACCGGGACAATAAACACCATATATTTT. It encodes CASSQTGTINTIYF.

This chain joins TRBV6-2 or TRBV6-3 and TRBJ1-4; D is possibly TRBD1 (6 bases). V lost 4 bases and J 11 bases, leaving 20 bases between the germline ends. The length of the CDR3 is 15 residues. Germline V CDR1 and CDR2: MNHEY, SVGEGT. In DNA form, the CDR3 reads TGTGCCAGCAGTTCCCCGGACAGCCTTTGGGGGAAACTGTTTTTT. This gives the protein CASSSPDSLWGKLFF.

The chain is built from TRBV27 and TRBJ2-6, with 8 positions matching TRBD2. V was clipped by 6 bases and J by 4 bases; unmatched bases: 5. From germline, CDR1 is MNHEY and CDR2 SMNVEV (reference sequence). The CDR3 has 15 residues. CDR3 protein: CASSPGGAGANVLTF. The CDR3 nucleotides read TGTGCCAGCAGCCCCGGGGGGGCCGGGGCCAACGTCCTGACTTTC.

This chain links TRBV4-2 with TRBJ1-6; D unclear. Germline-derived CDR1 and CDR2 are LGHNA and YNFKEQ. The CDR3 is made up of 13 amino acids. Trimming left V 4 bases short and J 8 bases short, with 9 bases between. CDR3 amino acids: CASSLPTDSPLHF. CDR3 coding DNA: TGTGCCAGCAGCCTTCCCACAGATTCACCCCTCCACTTT.

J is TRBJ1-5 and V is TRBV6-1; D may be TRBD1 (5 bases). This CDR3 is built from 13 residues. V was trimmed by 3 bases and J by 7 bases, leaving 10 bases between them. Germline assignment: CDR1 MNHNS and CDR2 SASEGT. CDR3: CASSEQQDQPQHF. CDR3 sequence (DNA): TGTGCCAGCAGTGAGCAACAGGACCAGCCCCAGCATTTT.

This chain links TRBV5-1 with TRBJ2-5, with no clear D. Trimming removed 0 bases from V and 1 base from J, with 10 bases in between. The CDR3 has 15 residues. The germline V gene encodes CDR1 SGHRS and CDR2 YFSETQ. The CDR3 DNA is TGCGCCAGCAGCTTGGTGGGCCAGGCCCAAGAGACCCAGTACTTC. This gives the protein CASSLVGQAQETQYF. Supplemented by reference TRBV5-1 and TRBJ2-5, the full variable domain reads KAGVTQTPRYLIKTRGQQVTLSCSPISGHRSVSWYQQTPGQGLQFLFEYFSETQRNKGNFPGRFSGRQFSNSRSEMNVSTLELGDSALYLCASSLVGQAQETQYFGPGTRLLVL.

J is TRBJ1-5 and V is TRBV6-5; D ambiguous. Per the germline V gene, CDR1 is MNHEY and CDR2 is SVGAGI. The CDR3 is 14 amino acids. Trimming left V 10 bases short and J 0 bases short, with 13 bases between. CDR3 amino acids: CATREGLSNQPQHF. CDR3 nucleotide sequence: TGTGCCACCCGGGAGGGCCTTAGCAATCAGCCCCAGCATTTT.

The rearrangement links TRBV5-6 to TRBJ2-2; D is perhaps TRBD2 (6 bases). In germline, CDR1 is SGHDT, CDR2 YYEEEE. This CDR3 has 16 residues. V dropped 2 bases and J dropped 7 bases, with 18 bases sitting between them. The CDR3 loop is CASSFIYGRGCGELFF. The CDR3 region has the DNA TGTGCCAGCAGCTTCATATATGGTCGGGGGTGCGGGGAGCTGTTTTTT.

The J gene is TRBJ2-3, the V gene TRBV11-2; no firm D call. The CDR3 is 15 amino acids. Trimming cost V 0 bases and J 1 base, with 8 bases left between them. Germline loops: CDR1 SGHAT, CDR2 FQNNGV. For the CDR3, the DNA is TGTGCCAGCAGCTTAGATATCGTTGGCACAGATACGCAGTATTTT. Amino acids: CASSLDIVGTDTQYF.

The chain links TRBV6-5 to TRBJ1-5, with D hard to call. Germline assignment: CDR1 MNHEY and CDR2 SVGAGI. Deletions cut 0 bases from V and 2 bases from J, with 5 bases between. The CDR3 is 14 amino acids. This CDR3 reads CASSYSRGNQPQHF. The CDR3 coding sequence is TGTGCCAGCAGTTACTCCCGCGGCAATCAGCCCCAGCATTTT.

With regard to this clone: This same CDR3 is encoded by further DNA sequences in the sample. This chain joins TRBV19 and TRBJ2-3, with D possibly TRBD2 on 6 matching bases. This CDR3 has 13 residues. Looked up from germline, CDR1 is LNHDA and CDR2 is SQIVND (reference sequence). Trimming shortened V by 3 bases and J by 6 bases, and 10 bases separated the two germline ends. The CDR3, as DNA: TGTGCCAGTAGTATCGGGAGAGGCGATACGCAGTATTTT. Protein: CASSIGRGDTQYF.

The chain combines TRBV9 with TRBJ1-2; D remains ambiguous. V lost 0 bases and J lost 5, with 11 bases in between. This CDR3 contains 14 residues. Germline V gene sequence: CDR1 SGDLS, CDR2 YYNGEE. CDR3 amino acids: CASSVEEGLYGYTF. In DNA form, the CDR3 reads TGTGCCAGCAGCGTAGAGGAGGGCCTGTATGGCTACACCTTC.

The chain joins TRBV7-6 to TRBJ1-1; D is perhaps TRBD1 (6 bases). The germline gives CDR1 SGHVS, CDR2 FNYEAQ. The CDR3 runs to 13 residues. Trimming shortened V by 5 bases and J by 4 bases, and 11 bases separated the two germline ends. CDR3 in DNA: TGTGCCAGCAGCAAGGGACATATCACTGAAGCTTTCTTT. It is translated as CASSKGHITEAFF.

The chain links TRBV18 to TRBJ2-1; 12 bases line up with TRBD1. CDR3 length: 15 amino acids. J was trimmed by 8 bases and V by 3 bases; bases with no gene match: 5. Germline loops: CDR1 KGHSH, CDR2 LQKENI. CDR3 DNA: TGTGCCAGCTCACCTAGAGGGACAGGGGGCCATGAGCAGTTCTTC. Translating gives CASSPRGTGGHEQFF.

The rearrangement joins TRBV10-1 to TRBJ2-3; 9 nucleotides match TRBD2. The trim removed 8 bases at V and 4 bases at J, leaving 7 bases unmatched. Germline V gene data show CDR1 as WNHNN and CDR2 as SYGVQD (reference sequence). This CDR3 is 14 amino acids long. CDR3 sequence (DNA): TGCGCCAGCTCCTCTAGCGGGGTCTCAGATACGCAGTATTTT. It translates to CASSSSGVSDTQYF.